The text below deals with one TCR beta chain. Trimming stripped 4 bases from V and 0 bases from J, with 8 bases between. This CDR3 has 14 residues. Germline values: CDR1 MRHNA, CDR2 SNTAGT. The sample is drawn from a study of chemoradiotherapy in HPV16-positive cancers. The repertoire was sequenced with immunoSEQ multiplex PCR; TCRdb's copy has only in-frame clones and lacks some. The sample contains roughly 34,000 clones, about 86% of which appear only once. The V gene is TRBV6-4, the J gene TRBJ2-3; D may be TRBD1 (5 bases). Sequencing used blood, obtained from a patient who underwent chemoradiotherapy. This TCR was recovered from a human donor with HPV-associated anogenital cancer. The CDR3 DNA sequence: TGTGCCAGCAGTGCCCAGGGCAGCACAGATACGCAGTATTTT. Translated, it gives CASSAQGSTDTQYF.